The rows below give T cell receptor beta chains drawn from one sample of a study of tumor-infiltrating lymphocytes in primary liver carcinoma. One entry per CDR3 protein, called by TCRdb with MiXCR from the multiplex PCR reads. The repertoire holds 320,000 or so distinct CDR3 sequences, with more than 55% as singletons. The sample taken for sequencing was peripheral blood. The receptor set was obtained from a man in his forties with primary liver carcinoma and hepatitis B virus infection. Both conserved end residues are part of each CDR3. Each record gives: D gene, clone size, V gene, J gene, CDR3 protein, CDR3 DNA. D genes are given only for firm matches. Size is omitted from some rows. Given values are once, few, many or a class for expanded clones.

>-|many|TRBV6-5|TRBJ1-1
CASSFVSHTEAFF
TGTGCCAGCAGTTTTGTATCGCACACTGAAGCTTTCTTT
>-|many|TRBV4-1|TRBJ1-6
CASSQDWTALNSPLHF
TGCGCCAGCAGCCAAGATTGGACAGCCCTTAATTCACCCCTCCACTTT
>-|-|TRBV5-6|TRBJ2-7
CASSLWLGGLEQHF
TGTGCCAGCAGCTTGTGGTTGGGGGGTCTCGAGCAGCACTTC
>TRBD1|many|TRBV6-5|TRBJ2-7
CASSRQGDDEQYF
TGTGCCAGCAGTCGACAGGGGGACGACGAGCAGTACTTC
>-|-|TRBV30|TRBJ2-5
CAWSTSRRGEETQYF
TGTGCCTGGAGTACCTCCCGCAGGGGAGAAGAGACCCAGTACTTC
>-|-|TRBV28|TRBJ1-2
CASSQDWAGGYTF
TGTGCCAGCAGTCAGGACTGGGCTGGAGGCTACACCTTC
>TRBD2|-|TRBV12-3/TRBV12-4|TRBJ2-1
CASSFEAGGGGGEQFF
TGTGCCAGCAGTTTTGAAGCTGGGGGGGGGGGTGGTGAGCAGTTCTTC
>TRBD1|few|TRBV4-1|TRBJ2-5
CASSQTPGQGLETQYF
TGCGCCAGCAGCCAAACCCCGGGACAGGGCCTTGAGACCCAGTACTTC
>-|-|TRBV5-4|TRBJ1-2
CASSLGAREGYTF
TGTGCCAGCAGCTTGGGAGCCCGAGAGGGCTACACCTTC
>TRBD1|-|TRBV4-1|TRBJ2-7
CASSQVPGGQGTYEQYF
TGCGCCAGCAGCCAAGTTCCAGGGGGACAAGGGACCTACGAGCAGTACTTC
>-|-|TRBV6-5|TRBJ2-7
CVSSYSPQGGYKQYF
TGTGTCAGCAGTTACTCGCCCCAGGGTGGCTACAAGCAGTACTTC
>-|-|TRBV7-9|TRBJ2-1
CANSLELLNEQFF
TGTGCCAACAGCTTAGAACTTCTCAATGAGCAGTTCTTC
>-|-|TRBV11-2|TRBJ2-5
CASSSEIVAAGTQYF
TGTGCCAGCAGCTCAGAAATTGTAGCGGCCGGGACTCAGTACTTC
>-|-|TRBV25-1|TRBJ2-5
CASSLPMGRETQYF
TGTGCCAGCAGTCTTCCAATGGGCCGGGAGACCCAGTACTTC
>TRBD1|few|TRBV30|TRBJ2-1
CAWSPGQGGEFF
TGTGCCTGGTCCCCGGGACAGGGCGGGGAGTTCTTC
>-|-|TRBV6-5|TRBJ1-2
CASSHTGTGDYGYTF
TGTGCCAGCAGTCACACCGGGACGGGCGACTATGGCTACACCTTC
>-|-|TRBV9|TRBJ1-2
CASSPGQGYGYTF
TGTGCCAGCAGCCCGGGACAAGGGTATGGCTACACCTTC
>-|-|TRBV11-3|TRBJ2-3
CASNSAEDTQYF
TGTGCCAGCAACTCAGCAGAAGATACGCAGTATTTT
>TRBD1|-|TRBV7-9|TRBJ1-2
CASRRPGTGEAYGYTF
TGTGCCAGCAGGCGCCCCGGGACAGGGGAGGCCTATGGCTACACCTTC
>TRBD1|-|TRBV5-1|TRBJ2-2
CASSRLTGSSTGELFF
TGCGCCAGCAGCAGGCTGACAGGGAGCAGCACTGGGGAGCTGTTTTTT
>-|-|TRBV28|TRBJ1-1
CASSLRTTEAFF
TGTGCCAGCAGTTTGAGGACCACTGAAGCTTTCTTT
>-|once|TRBV6-2/TRBV6-3|TRBJ2-7
CASSYRVSSYEEYF
TGTGCCAGCAGTTACAGGGTGAGCTCCTACGAGGAGTACTTC
>-|-|TRBV29-1|TRBJ1-2
CSVEEGGANYGYTF
TGCAGCGTTGAAGAGGGCGGAGCTAACTATGGCTACACCTTC
>-|many|TRBV5-6|TRBJ1-2
CASSSLGSNYGYTF
TGTGCCAGCAGCTCCCTCGGCAGTAACTATGGCTACACCTTC
>-|-|TRBV11-2|TRBJ1-4
CASSLNQRGSEKLFF
TGTGCCAGCAGCTTAAATCAAAGGGGTTCTGAAAAACTGTTTTTT
>-|-|TRBV6-2/TRBV6-3|TRBJ1-5
CASSAESRNQPQHF
TGTGCCAGCAGTGCAGAGTCTCGCAATCAACCCCAGCATTTT
>-|many|TRBV6-6|TRBJ1-5
CASSYPPVGQPQHF
TGTGCCAGCAGTTACCCCCCTGTGGGGCAGCCCCAGCATTTT
>-|-|TRBV20-1|TRBJ2-1
CSHPGAAYNEQFF
TGCAGTCACCCAGGAGCTGCCTACAATGAGCAGTTCTTC
>TRBD1|-|TRBV6-1|TRBJ2-3
CASSEQGSTDTQFF
TGTGCCAGTAGTGAACAGGGGAGCACAGATACGCAGTTTTTT
>-|-|TRBV21-1|TRBJ2-2
CATRGGRAGELFF
TGTGCCACCAGGGGGGGAAGGGCCGGGGAGCTGTTTTTT
>TRBD1|-|TRBV6-1|TRBJ2-5
CASNRLQGVQETQYF
TGTGCCAGCAACAGATTGCAGGGGGTTCAAGAGACCCAGTACTTC
>-|many|TRBV12-3/TRBV12-4|TRBJ2-7
CASSLARQGGGEQYF
TGTGCCAGCAGTTTAGCGCGGCAGGGGGGTGGCGAGCAGTACTTC
>-|-|TRBV4-1|TRBJ2-3
CASSQDPGHLTSTDMQYF
TGCGCCAGCAGCCAAGACCCGGGACACCTGACTAGCACAGATATGCAGTATTTT
>-|-|TRBV28|TRBJ2-5
CASSRPPETQYF
TGTGCCAGCAGTCGCCCCCCGGAGACCCAGTACTTC
>-|-|TRBV29-1|TRBJ2-7
CSLVTGNFYEQYF
TGCAGTCTGGTGACAGGCAACTTTTACGAGCAGTACTTC
>-|few|TRBV12-3/TRBV12-4|TRBJ2-3
CASSFPRTDTQYF
TGTGCCAGCAGTTTCCCCAGAACAGATACGCAGTATTTT
>-|few|TRBV6-2/TRBV6-3|TRBJ2-1
CASSYSVRKSSYNEQFF
TGTGCCAGCAGTTACTCCGTTCGGAAGAGCTCCTACAATGAGCAGTTCTTC
>-|-|TRBV6-1|TRBJ1-5
CASRPSFMAGLNQHQHF
TGTGCCAGCAGGCCCTCATTTATGGCGGGCTTGAATCAGCACCAGCATTTT
>TRBD1|-|TRBV5-1|TRBJ1-2
CASSRSGTTGFDGYTF
TGCGCCAGCAGCCGCTCAGGAACGACAGGGTTTGATGGCTACACCTTC
>-|many|TRBV5-4|TRBJ2-5
CASSLDSQETQYF
TGTGCCAGCAGCTTGGACAGCCAAGAGACCCAGTACTTC
>-|many|TRBV28|TRBJ1-4
CASSLIGLVNTGVQNEKLFF
TGTGCCAGCAGTTTAATAGGTCTGGTGAATACGGGGGTCCAGAATGAAAAACTGTTTTTT
>TRBD1|few|TRBV29-1|TRBJ2-7
CSVDQSGQGYGQYF
TGCAGCGTTGATCAGTCGGGACAGGGCTACGGGCAGTACTTC
>-|-|TRBV11-2|TRBJ2-7
CARGQAYSYEQYF
TGTGCCCGCGGCCAGGCTTACTCATACGAGCAGTACTTC
>-|-|TRBV7-9|TRBJ1-4
CASGRDGEKLFF
TGTGCCAGCGGCAGGGACGGTGAAAAACTGTTTTTT
>TRBD2|-|TRBV7-9|TRBJ2-1
CASSLGLAGEDTEQFF
TGTGCCAGCAGCTTGGGACTAGCGGGAGAAGATACTGAGCAGTTCTTC
>-|-|TRBV12-3/TRBV12-4|TRBJ2-5
CASSPGTRPKETQYF
TGTGCCAGCAGTCCGGGAACACGACCCAAAGAGACCCAGTACTTC
>TRBD1|-|TRBV29-1|TRBJ1-4
CSVGDRASNEKLFF
TGCAGTGTGGGGGACAGGGCTAGTAATGAAAAACTGTTTTTT
>-|-|TRBV28|TRBJ2-3
CASTTIQAGDTQYF
TGTGCCAGCACCACGATTCAGGCAGGCGATACGCAGTATTTT
>-|-|TRBV6-1|TRBJ1-2
CASSDWGKGSLNYGYTF
TGTGCCAGCAGTGATTGGGGTAAGGGGAGCCTCAACTATGGCTACACCTTC
>-|-|TRBV29-1|TRBJ2-7
CSALVGEVHVQYF
TGCAGCGCTCTCGTGGGAGAGGTCCACGTGCAGTACTTC
>TRBD2|-|TRBV6-5|TRBJ2-1
CASSSHGGGNEQFF
TGTGCCAGCAGTTCCCACGGGGGGGGCAATGAGCAGTTCTTC
>-|-|TRBV11-2|TRBJ2-1
CASSSGTWQFF
TGTGCCAGCAGCTCCGGGACCTGGCAGTTCTTC
>-|few|TRBV14|TRBJ2-6
CASSSTQTGHANVLTF
TGTGCCAGCAGCTCCACCCAGACGGGGCACGCCAACGTCCTGACTTTC
>-|many|TRBV6-2/TRBV6-3|TRBJ2-7
CASTSLTGYEQYF
TGTGCCAGCACCTCCCTCACGGGTTACGAGCAGTACTTC